A selection of T cell receptor beta chains follows, all from one sample in a study of cytomegalovirus exposure and HLA in healthy donors. Sequencing was performed with immunoSEQ multiplex PCR; in TCRdb, only in-frame clones are kept and a portion is missing. The sample carries 120,000 to 150,000 clones, over 75% recorded once. Material for sequencing was PBMCs. The source is a man aged 30 to 45 in good health and CMV-seronegative. The CDR3 runs from the conserved cysteine through the conserved F or W. A D gene is named only where the DNA matches it firmly. For some rows the clone size is stated as once, few or many, or as a class when expanded; others skip it.

V gene	D gene	clone size	J gene	CDR3 protein
TRBV7-9	NA	NA	TRBJ2-7	CASSRQYEQYF
TRBV9	TRBD1	NA	TRBJ1-2	CASSVDRGNYGYTF
TRBV2	TRBD2	NA	TRBJ2-1	CASSEEGRSGVTYNEQFF
TRBV4-1	NA	NA	TRBJ2-7	CASSLQATVEQYF
TRBV5-6	NA	NA	TRBJ2-7	CASSLGQGGQEQYF
TRBV5-8	NA	NA	TRBJ2-2	CASSLGQGGIGELFF
TRBV27	NA	NA	TRBJ2-1	CASSGSRSSEQFF
TRBV5-1	NA	once	TRBJ2-1	CASSSNGNEQFF
TRBV28	TRBD1	few	TRBJ2-1	CASSLPTGGEQFF
TRBV19	NA	NA	TRBJ2-1	CASNMPGLPYNEQFF
TRBV6-6	NA	few	TRBJ2-1	CASSYSTGRNEQFF
TRBV7-9	NA	NA	TRBJ1-1	CASSFDAGGLAEAFF
TRBV5-1	TRBD2	NA	TRBJ2-7	CASSLGGSGRKTYEQYF
TRBV10-3	NA	once	TRBJ1-5	CAISPAGASQPQHF
TRBV5-1	TRBD2	once	TRBJ2-5	CASSFTAGGLRETQYF
TRBV6-5	NA	once	TRBJ2-6	CASSYSVVSGANVLTF
TRBV5-1	TRBD2	NA	TRBJ2-7	CASSLFGGGLVLDEQYF
TRBV28	NA	few	TRBJ1-4	CASTAPEGKLFF
TRBV11-2	TRBD1	NA	TRBJ2-7	CASSRQGDSYEQYF
TRBV6-1	NA	NA	TRBJ1-5	CASSEDSYQPQNF
TRBV6-6	NA	NA	TRBJ1-2	CATFRGGGYTF
TRBV27	NA	NA	TRBJ1-2	CASSTRGLGGYTF
TRBV29-1	NA	NA	TRBJ1-1	CSVTGTSDTEAFF
TRBV5-6	TRBD1	once	TRBJ2-5	CASSFRDRGAAQYF
TRBV6-5	TRBD2	NA	TRBJ2-5	CASSWGGQETQYF
TRBV7-9	TRBD1	NA	TRBJ1-1	CASSLQGANTEAFF
TRBV5-1	NA	NA	TRBJ2-7	CASSGRTDYEQYF
TRBV10-3	NA	NA	TRBJ2-7	CAISTGPGEQYF
TRBV10-3	NA	few	TRBJ2-1	CAISNTGSLSNEQFF
TRBV18	TRBD2	NA	TRBJ2-3	CASSPLAGGTTDTQYF
TRBV4-1	TRBD2	NA	TRBJ2-1	CASSQSPGLAGANEQFF
TRBV9	TRBD1	NA	TRBJ2-1	CASSVGGRTGGTNEQFF
TRBV6-1	NA	NA	TRBJ2-5	CASSEAQHDKRPQYF
TRBV2	NA	few	TRBJ1-2	CASRDSLPYGYTF
TRBV27	NA	NA	TRBJ2-1	CATTQGYNEQFF
TRBV4-1	TRBD1	few	TRBJ2-7	CASSQGTRTGSYEQYF
TRBV28	NA	NA	TRBJ1-5	CASSHIGLRGRGYSNQPQHF
TRBV30	NA	NA	TRBJ1-2	CAWSRGLLNYGYTF
TRBV6-5	NA	once	TRBJ1-2	CASRPDRLWYGYTF
TRBV11-2	TRBD1	few	TRBJ2-2	CASSRAGQGHTGELFF
TRBV5-1	TRBD2	once	TRBJ2-5	CASSLEASGPQETQYF
TRBV9	TRBD1	NA	TRBJ2-7	CASSEDRGYVYEQYF
TRBV10-2	TRBD2	NA	TRBJ2-2	CATSKAGTSLTGELFF
TRBV5-1	TRBD2	NA	TRBJ2-5	CASSWGGFGALQETQYF
TRBV12-5	NA	NA	TRBJ1-2	CASGPLDRNRHGYTF
TRBV5-1	NA	NA	TRBJ2-6	CASSLGRSGANVLTF
TRBV9	NA	NA	TRBJ2-6	CASSVRDNENDSGANVLTF